A single sample gave rise to the 25 T cell receptor beta chains below, sequenced in a study of blood T cells in healthy people across ages. PCR was performed a second time for roughly 7 to 11 cycles using a sample-barcoded 5' primer and a J-beta primer mix. A single record per CDR3 protein comes from TCRdb applying MiXCR to the 5' RACE reads. Of 850,000 to 1,300,000 distinct CDR3 sequences in the sample, 40% to 55% were seen once. The material sequenced was blood. The receptors were gathered from a woman aged 60 to 75 in good health.

The chain links TRBV4-2 to TRBJ2-3; 11 bases fit TRBD2. The V and J ends lost 1 base and 1 base, in that order; junction bases with no gene match: 7. CDR3 length equals 18 residues. Per germline, CDR1 LGHNA and CDR2 YNFKEQ. For the CDR3, the DNA is TGTGCCAGCAGCCAAGGACTAGCGGGACAGGCAGGCACAGATACGCAGTATTTT. It specifies CASSQGLAGQAGTDTQYF.

This clonotype was counted many times. This rearrangement joins TRBV6-6 to TRBJ2-7; 7 bases are shared with TRBD1. V lost 6 bases, J lost 2 bases, and 4 bases stayed unmatched. Germline V lookup: CDR1 MNHNY, CDR2 SVGAGI (reference sequence). The length of the CDR3 is 13 residues. DNA for the CDR3: TGTGCCAGCAGGAGACAGGGTCCCTACGAGCAGTACTTC. Translated: CASRRQGPYEQYF.

This clonotype showed up just a few times. J is TRBJ2-7 and V is TRBV7-2, with 7 bases matching TRBD1. The V gene's germline CDR1 is SGHTA and CDR2 FQGNSA. There are 14 residues in the CDR3. V dropped 5 bases and J dropped 7; count of bases not matched to a gene: 11. Written as DNA, the CDR3 is TGTGCCAGCAGCCGAGCTTGGGACAGTCAAGAGCAGTACTTC. It is translated as CASSRAWDSQEQYF.

This clonotype showed up many times. This sequence joins TRBV29-1 and TRBJ2-3; D not resolved. CDR3 length equals 13 residues. Germline V gives CDR1 SQVTM, CDR2 ANQGSEA. V was cut by 4 bases and J by 3 bases, with 11 bases left in between. The CDR3 sequence: CSVGTPGTDTQYF. For the CDR3, the DNA is TGCAGCGTTGGAACCCCCGGTACAGATACGCAGTATTTT.

The genes are TRBV24-1 and TRBJ2-1, with a tentative D call TRBD1 (6 bases). This CDR3 is 15 amino acids long. Germline values: CDR1 KGHDR, CDR2 SFDVKD. V gave up 5 bases and J gave up 7 bases, with 17 bases separating them. The CDR3 DNA is TGTGCCACCAGTGTTCCAGGGGACCTCTTAAATGAGCAGTTCTTC. It specifies CATSVPGDLLNEQFF.

The genes are TRBV5-1 and TRBJ2-7; TRBD2 agrees at 11 bases. V shed 7 bases, J shed 0 bases, and the junction held 18 bases outside the gene matches. The CDR3 spans 19 residues. Germline values: CDR1 SGHRS, CDR2 YFSETQ. The CDR3 sequence: CASQTRPGGTSGLSYEQYF. As DNA, the CDR3 is TGCGCCAGCCAGACACGCCCGGGGGGGACTAGCGGCCTCTCCTACGAGCAGTACTTC.

The rearrangement links TRBV7-2 to TRBJ1-2; maybe TRBD1 (5 bases). V was trimmed by 2 bases and J by 4 bases, leaving 8 bases between them. Germline V gives CDR1 SGHTA, CDR2 FQGNSA. This CDR3 has 13 amino acids. The CDR3 region has the DNA TGTGCCAGCAGCTTATTGACAGCCTATGGCTACACCTTC. This codes for CASSLLTAYGYTF.

This clonotype showed up just a few times. The chain uses TRBV28 and TRBJ2-7; 7 bases are shared with TRBD1. Trimming cost V 3 bases and J 0 bases; bases outside gene matches: 11. This CDR3 contains 17 residues. CDR1 is MDHEN and CDR2 is SYDVKM in the germline V gene. The CDR3 DNA reads TGTGCCAGCAGTTTCGAACGACTCGGGGACAGCTCCTACGAGCAGTACTTC. This encodes CASSFERLGDSSYEQYF.

The DNA for the CDR3 is TGTGCCAGCAGCGAGGTCAGCACAGATACGCAGTATTTT. Protein: CASSEVSTDTQYF. J is TRBJ2-3 and V is TRBV9; D is ambiguous. Per germline, CDR1 SGDLS and CDR2 YYNGEE. The CDR3 loop spans 13 amino acids. Trimming left V 3 bases short and J 0 bases short, with 5 bases between.

The chain has TRBV4-1 and TRBJ1-2; tentatively, D is TRBD1 (5 bases). V lost 4 bases and J 8 bases, leaving 14 bases between the germline ends. Per germline, CDR1 MGHRA and CDR2 YSYEKL. The CDR3 length is 13 residues. The CDR3 nucleotides are TGCGCCAGCAGCCCGGGACCCACGGGAGGCTACACCTTC. Translated, it gives CASSPGPTGGYTF.

The chain has TRBV2 and TRBJ1-2; TRBD1 agrees at 8 bases. Trimming at V came to 2 bases and at J to 7 bases, leaving 3 bases not matched to a gene. The CDR3 loop spans 13 amino acids. Germline assignment: CDR1 SNHLY and CDR2 FYNNEI. Written as DNA, the CDR3 is TGTGCCAGCAGTGAACAGGGGGCCACTGGCTACACCTTC. This gives the protein CASSEQGATGYTF.

For this clonotype: Being one base from a much bigger clone, this may be a read error. The gene calls are TRBV3-1 and TRBJ2-3; TRBD2 matches at 7 bases. Germline CDR1 LGHDT, CDR2 YNNKEL (reference sequence). Unmatched junction bases numbered 2, after V lost 1 base and J lost 1 base. There are 15 residues in the CDR3. CDR3 DNA sequence: TGTGCCAGCAGCCAAGGAACTAGCGGCACAGATACGCAGTATTTT. Amino acid sequence: CASSQGTSGTDTQYF.

The chain couples TRBV3-1 to TRBJ2-3; the D gene could be TRBD1 or TRBD2 (7 bases each). Germline assignment: CDR1 LGHDT and CDR2 YNNKEL (reference sequence). This CDR3 has 15 amino acids. V dropped 4 bases and J dropped 5 bases, with 16 bases sitting between them. CDR3 in amino acids: CASSPGGAREDTQYF. CDR3 nucleotides: TGTGCCAGCAGCCCAGGGGGGGCTAGGGAAGATACGCAGTATTTT.

This clonotype was picked up a small number of times. The chain joins TRBV7-2 to TRBJ2-1; 12 nucleotides align to TRBD2. Germline trimming cut 1 base from V and 9 bases from J; bases unmatched to any gene: 4. This CDR3 region has 15 residues. The germline CDR1 and CDR2 sequences are SGHTA and FQGNSA. The CDR3 here is CASSLVGTSGLEQFF. CDR3 coding DNA: TGTGCCAGCAGCTTAGTGGGGACTAGCGGGCTTGAGCAGTTCTTC. Full variable domain (outside the CDR3, taken from reference TRBV7-2 and TRBJ2-1): GAGVSQSPSNKVTEKGKDVELRCDPISGHTALYWYRQSLGQGLEFLIYFQGNSAPDKSGLPSDRFSAERTGGSVSTLTIQRTQQEDSAVYLCASSLVGTSGLEQFFGPGTRLTVL.

This clonotype came up a few times. The CDR3: CASSLLAGDLNEQFF. CDR3 DNA sequence: TGTGCCAGCAGTCTACTAGCGGGAGATCTCAATGAGCAGTTCTTC. The J gene is TRBJ2-1, the V gene TRBV7-9; 11 bases agree with TRBD2. The J segment lost 6 bases and the V segment lost 6 bases, leaving 7 bases of the junction unmatched. The length of the CDR3 is 15 residues. CDR1 and CDR2 (germline): SEHNR, FQNEAQ (reference sequence).

J is TRBJ2-3 and V is TRBV6-4; tentatively, D is TRBD1 (5 bases). Looked up from germline, CDR1 is MRHNA and CDR2 is SNTAGT. V was cut by 6 bases and J by 0 bases, with 13 bases left in between. There are 15 residues in the CDR3. CDR3: CASRQGRGSTDTQYF. DNA for the CDR3: TGTGCCAGCAGGCAGGGTAGGGGAAGCACAGATACGCAGTATTTT.

The chain links TRBV20-1 to TRBJ2-7; D tentatively reads TRBD1 or TRBD2 (5 bases each). The CDR3 is 16 amino acids. Trimming took off 0 bases at V and 2 bases at J, with 17 bases between the two ends. CDR1 and CDR2 from the germline V gene are DFQATT and SNEGSKA (reference sequence). This CDR3 is CSARDRGAGLPYEQYF. The CDR3 DNA reads as TGCAGTGCTAGAGATAGAGGGGCGGGTCTCCCCTACGAGCAGTACTTC.

CDR3 DNA: TGTGCCAGCAGAGGACGGGGACCCTACCCTTACGAGCAGTACTTC. Its translation: CASRGRGPYPYEQYF. The chain carries TRBV6-4 and TRBJ2-7, with D perhaps TRBD1 or TRBD2 (5 bases each). Trimming took off 6 bases at V and 4 bases at J, with 19 bases between the two ends. The CDR3 has 15 amino acids. Germline V gene data show CDR1 as MRHNA and CDR2 as SNTAGT.

This clonotype was observed a handful of times. Written as DNA, the CDR3 is TGTGCCAGCAGTGAGGGTCTGAGGGGGGCCTCACAAGAGACCCAGTACTTC. Protein: CASSEGLRGASQETQYF. The gene calls are TRBV2 and TRBJ2-5; perhaps D is TRBD1 or TRBD2 (6 bases each). Trimming removed 3 bases at V and 2 bases at J, with 19 bases between. The CDR3 runs 17 residues. Germline CDR1 reads SNHLY; CDR2 reads FYNNEI.

The chain uses TRBV10-3 and TRBJ1-1; D is uncertain. The V end was cut by 2 bases, the J end by 9 bases, with 10 bases between. CDR3 length equals 12 residues. From germline, CDR1 is ENHRY and CDR2 SYGVKD. CDR3 DNA: TGTGCCATCAGTGAGACGGGAGGGCAAGCTTTCTTT. Amino acid sequence: CAISETGGQAFF.

This clonotype was observed a handful of times. The V gene is TRBV7-9, the J gene TRBJ2-1; 12 positions agree with TRBD1. Trimming took 5 bases from V and 7 from J; bases not matched to a gene: 6. This CDR3 has 15 residues. Per germline, CDR1 SEHNR and CDR2 FQNEAQ (reference sequence). CDR3 bases: TGTGCCAGCAGCCGCCGGGACAGGGGGCTGAATGAGCAGTTCTTC. This sequence encodes CASSRRDRGLNEQFF.

This clonotype has more than one count but fewer than ten. The V and J genes are TRBV7-6 and TRBJ2-3; D is perhaps TRBD2 (5 bases). The CDR3 is made up of 16 amino acids. V lost 4 bases, J lost 2 bases, and 16 bases lay in between. Germline lookup yields CDR1 SGHVS and CDR2 FNYEAQ. DNA for the CDR3: TGTGCCAGCAGCTCCCTGTCCATGGGAGACACAGATACGCAGTATTTT. Its translation: CASSSLSMGDTDTQYF.

V usage is TRBV29-1 and J usage is TRBJ1-2; D not resolved. Germline V gene data show CDR1 as SQVTM and CDR2 as ANQGSEA. Trimming took off 1 base at V and 0 bases at J, with 18 bases between the two ends. The CDR3 sequence is 17 residues long. The CDR3: CSVEGPMGGHSNYGYTF. The CDR3 nucleotides are TGCAGCGTTGAAGGCCCTATGGGCGGCCATTCTAACTATGGCTACACCTTC.

The chain combines TRBV6-1 with TRBJ2-7; 8 nucleotides match TRBD2. J was trimmed by 3 bases and V by 6 bases; bases with no gene match: 4. The germline V gene encodes CDR1 MNHNS and CDR2 SASEGT. This CDR3 is 13 amino acids long. The CDR3 DNA is TGTGCCAGCAGCGGGAGGGCCGGCTACGAGCAGTACTTC. Translated: CASSGRAGYEQYF.

The J gene is TRBJ2-3, the V gene TRBV7-2; the match to TRBD2 covers 9 bases. CDR1 is SGHTA, CDR2 FQGNSA, per germline. Unmatched junction bases numbered 5, after V lost 0 bases and J lost 4 bases. The CDR3 is 16 residues long. The DNA for the CDR3 is TGTGCCAGCAGCTTAGCCCCAGCGGGAGGAGCAGATACGCAGTATTTT. Its protein is CASSLAPAGGADTQYF.